The present T cell receptor (beta chain) was sequenced within a study of shared clonotypes between healthy human individuals. General study findings and limits: Around 5.3% of naive CD4 clonotypes were shared across a few donors. Collection of samples was limited to blood; tissue repertoires likely differ.

The DNA input per sorted-subset replicate PCR was 200 to 250 ng, corresponding to roughly 30,000 T cell genomes. Clones were sequenced by immunoSEQ multiplex PCR, and TCRdb holds only the in-frame ones, with some missing. Here the sample spans hundreds of thousands of clones, approximately 95% being singletons. J was trimmed by 12 bases and V by 4 bases; bases with no gene match: 11. The length of the CDR3 is 13 residues. Germline CDR1 and CDR2: SQVTM and ANQGSEA. CD45RO-negative, CCR7-selected cells formed the naive CD8 fraction, which excluded terminally differentiated effector memory CD45RA+ cells. Healthy adults negative for HIV, lacking recent acute infections or vaccinations, served as donors. Comment on this clone: Its antigen is currently unknown.

The chain recombines TRBV29-1 with TRBJ2-1, with 8 bases that match TRBD1. The TCR originated in a young woman in good health. Sequenced material: naive CD8+ T cells sorted from blood. This CDR3 reads CSVGTGSEWGQFF. The CDR3 nucleotides are TGCAGCGTTGGGACAGGGAGCGAGTGGGGGCAGTTCTTC.